The 27 T cell receptor beta chains given below trace back to one sample, sequenced in a study of early T cells in non-severe SARS-CoV-2 infection (dated by TCRdb to about 2021). Preparation of the library involved 5' RACE. Sequenced on a NextSeq 500. TCRdb passed the public sequencing reads through fastp at Q25 and MiXCR, retaining productive beta sequences. Entries that share a CDR3 protein sequence are merged under the most common genes and DNA. The sample profile shows tens of thousands of distinct CDR3 sequences; 6% to 7% of them were found once. The ten largest clonotypes hold under 5% of the sample. Sequences were obtained from whole blood. Every receptor here comes from an adult who was a healthcare worker with PCR-confirmed SARS-CoV-2 infection or an uninfected control (not recorded which).

This clonotype was detected many times. The chain combines TRBV20-1 with TRBJ2-1, with no clear D. The CDR3 has 13 amino acids. Germline CDR1 reads DFQATT; CDR2 reads SNEGSKA (reference sequence). The V and J ends lost 1 base and 9 bases respectively, with 13 bases between them. The CDR3 spells CSARVETPPEQFF. In DNA form, the CDR3 reads TGCAGTGCTAGAGTTGAGACGCCCCCTGAGCAGTTCTTC.

This clonotype was counted ten times or more. V usage is TRBV10-1 and J usage is TRBJ2-7; 9 nucleotides agree with TRBD1. Germline CDR1 WNHNN, CDR2 SYGVQD (reference sequence). The ends lost 6 bases at V and 4 bases at J; junction bases unmatched: 4. The CDR3 runs 13 residues. The CDR3 region is CASSRDRVYEQYF. In DNA, the CDR3 is TGCGCCAGCAGCCGGGACAGGGTTTACGAGCAGTACTTC.

This clonotype was observed at least ten times. This sequence joins TRBV12-2 and TRBJ2-5; the table's D gene call, TRBD1, was not cross checked with the DNA. TRBV12-2 is termed a pseudogene. The CDR3 length is 14 residues. CDR3 residues: CASRLAEGAETQYF. In DNA, the CDR3 is TGTGCAAGTCGCTTAGCTGAGGGGGCTGAGACCCAGTACTTC.

Many counts were recorded for this clonotype. The CDR3 bases are TGTGCCAGCAGCTTACCCACGGGGGGTGGTGAGCAGTTCTTC. This codes for CASSLPTGGGEQFF. The chain recombines TRBV7-6 with TRBJ2-1; 7 positions agree with TRBD2. The CDR3 is 14 residues long. Per germline, CDR1 SGHVS and CDR2 FNYEAQ. After removal of 2 bases from V and 9 bases from J, the junction contained 7 bases not matched to a gene.

Ten or more counts support this clonotype. CDR3 residues: CASGRTKETQYF. In DNA, the CDR3 is TGTGCCAGCGGGAGGACGAAGGAGACCCAGTACTTC. V and J are TRBV6-6 and TRBJ2-5, with D possibly being TRBD2 (6 bases). Germline CDR1 is MNHNY and CDR2 is SVGAGI (reference sequence). V was trimmed by 8 bases and J by 5 bases, leaving 12 bases between them. This CDR3 has 12 residues.

By sample fraction, this clonotype is medium-sized. The CDR3 here is CASSEGQGGNNEQFF. CDR3 bases: TGTGCCAGCAGTGAGGGACAGGGGGGTAACAATGAGCAGTTCTTC. This sequence joins TRBV6-4 and TRBJ2-1; the match to TRBD1 covers 11 bases. Germline CDR1 and CDR2: MRHNA and SNTAGT. The ends lost 3 bases at V and 5 bases at J; junction bases unmatched: 3. The CDR3 is 15 residues long.

V and J are TRBV4-3 and TRBJ2-1; TRBD1 matches at 8 bases. V gave up 4 bases and J gave up 8 bases; unmatched junction bases: 1. Germline V gene sequence: CDR1 LGHNA, CDR2 YSLEER. The CDR3 runs 12 residues. CDR3 amino acids: CASSPGGYEQFF. CDR3 nucleotide sequence: TGCGCCAGCAGCCCAGGGGGCTATGAGCAGTTCTTC.

This clonotype was detected ten times or more. This chain connects TRBV12-3 or TRBV12-4 to TRBJ2-1; a weak D match, TRBD2 (5 bases). The CDR3 consists of 15 residues. Trimming took off 5 bases at V and 4 bases at J, with 15 bases between the two ends. The CDR3 DNA reads as TGTGCCAGCAGTGAAAAGACGGACTTATACAATGAGCAGTTCTTC. Its translation is CASSEKTDLYNEQFF.

The V gene is TRBV27, the J gene TRBJ2-3, with D unclear. Germline values: CDR1 MNHEY, CDR2 SMNVEV (reference sequence). The length of the CDR3 is 12 residues. Trimming shortened V by 8 bases and J by 6 bases, and 12 bases separated the two germline ends. The CDR3 DNA reads TGTGCCAGCTTAGACCACTGGGATACGCAGTATTTT. This translates into CASLDHWDTQYF.

The chain links TRBV6-1 to TRBJ1-2, with TRBD1 matching 8 bases. V was clipped by 6 bases and J by 2 bases; unmatched bases: 8. Germline-derived CDR1 and CDR2 are MNHNS and SASEGT. This CDR3 is 15 amino acids long. CDR3 sequence reads: CASRETYRGNYGYTF. CDR3 in DNA: TGTGCCAGCAGAGAAACCTACAGGGGGAACTATGGCTACACCTTC.

In its sample, this clonotype was seen many times. V and J are TRBV20-1 and TRBJ1-1; D gene ambiguous. The CDR3 is 13 residues long. CDR1 is DFQATT and CDR2 is SNEGSKA in the germline V gene (reference sequence). V lost 5 bases and J 3 bases, leaving 13 bases between the germline ends. The CDR3 coding sequence is TGCAGTGCTGCTCTAACCGCGGACACTGAAGCTTTCTTT. Amino acids: CSAALTADTEAFF.

This clonotype was detected many times. The J gene is TRBJ2-2, the V gene TRBV12-3 or TRBV12-4; D possibly matches TRBD1 or TRBD2 (5 bases each). The V gene lost 1 base and the J gene lost 2 bases, with 8 bases spanning the gap. This CDR3 region has 15 residues. CDR3 protein: CASSLGGINTGELFF. The CDR3 coding sequence is TGTGCCAGCAGTTTAGGGGGGATAAACACCGGGGAGCTGTTTTTT.

The sample holds many counts of this clonotype. The CDR3 protein is CASSPNTGLREAFF. The CDR3 bases are TGTGCCAGTTCACCGAATACAGGGCTACGTGAAGCTTTCTTT. This chain joins TRBV5-5 and TRBJ1-1; D is perhaps TRBD1 (6 bases). V was shortened by 8 bases and J by 7 bases, with 21 bases between the two germline ends. The CDR3 extends over 14 amino acids. Germline V lookup: CDR1 SGHKS, CDR2 YYEKEE (reference sequence).

At least ten counts were recorded for this clonotype. The rearrangement joins TRBV6-2 or TRBV6-3 to TRBJ2-3, with 8 nucleotides matching TRBD2. CDR3 length: 15 residues. From germline, CDR1 is MNHEY and CDR2 SVGEGT. Trimming removed 4 bases from V and 8 bases from J; junction bases left unmatched: 11. For the CDR3, the DNA is TGTGCCAGCAGTTGGGGACTAGTTCGGCGGGTTACGCAGTATTTT. Its protein is CASSWGLVRRVTQYF.

This clonotype was observed many times. The chain uses TRBV7-2 and TRBJ2-1; 7 nucleotides align to TRBD2. Germline CDR1 and CDR2: SGHTA and FQGNSA. Trimming at V came to 7 bases and at J to 8 bases, leaving 5 bases not matched to a gene. The CDR3 extends over 12 amino acids. The CDR3 loop reads CASIAGEYEQFF. In nucleotides, the CDR3 is TGTGCCAGCATCGCGGGGGAGTATGAGCAGTTCTTC.

This clonotype came up a few times. CDR3 sequence reads: CSARDLGVQNTEAFF. In DNA form, the CDR3 reads TGCAGTGCTAGAGATCTGGGGGTACAGAACACTGAAGCTTTCTTT. J is TRBJ1-1 and V is TRBV20-1; a possible D gene is TRBD1 (5 bases). The CDR3 spans 15 residues. From germline, CDR1 is DFQATT and CDR2 SNEGSKA (reference sequence). Trimming removed 0 bases from V and 1 base from J, with 12 bases in between.

The V call is TRBV5-4, the J call TRBJ1-2, with D maybe TRBD1 (6 bases). Deletions cut 4 bases from V and 0 bases from J, with 10 bases between. The length of the CDR3 is 14 residues. CDR1 SGHNT and CDR2 YYREEE come from the germline V gene (reference sequence). The CDR3 DNA reads as TGTGCCAGCAGCCGACAGGTTTCTAACTATGGCTACACCTTC. Amino acids: CASSRQVSNYGYTF. Full variable domain (remainder filled in from reference TRBV5-4 and TRBJ1-2): ETGVTQSPTHLIKTRGQQVTLRCSSQSGHNTVSWYQQALGQGPQFIFQYYREEENGRGNFPPRFSGLQFPNYSSELNVNALELDDSALYLCASSRQVSNYGYTFGSGTRLTVV.

This clonotype was detected many times. This sequence joins TRBV30 and TRBJ1-1; possibly TRBD1 for D (5 bases). V lost 3 bases and J 4 bases, leaving 27 bases between the germline ends. This CDR3 region has 18 residues. Germline V gene data show CDR1 as GTSNPN and CDR2 as SVGIG (reference sequence). The DNA for the CDR3 is TGTGCCTGGAGAGTTTCCTCGGCGGCGGGCCACAGGAGCACTGAAGCTTTCTTT. Translating it yields CAWRVSSAAGHRSTEAFF.

The gene calls are TRBV10-3 and TRBJ2-3; D may be TRBD2 (6 bases). The CDR3 covers 16 residues. Germline lookup yields CDR1 ENHRY and CDR2 SYGVKD. V was shortened by 4 bases and J by 4 bases, with 18 bases between the two germline ends. The CDR3 region is CAISGPKGRGADTQYF. The CDR3 DNA reads TGTGCCATCAGTGGCCCAAAGGGGCGGGGCGCAGATACGCAGTATTTT.

A remark on this clonotype: Being one base from a much bigger clone, this may be a read error. This CDR3 is missing its conserved last phenylalanine or tryptophan, likely due to a read error. This chain joins TRBV7-9 and TRBJ2-1, with 7 positions matching TRBD2. The CDR3 extends over 17 amino acids. Unmatched junction bases numbered 10, after V lost 5 bases and J lost 0 bases. The germline CDR1 and CDR2 sequences are SEHNR and FQNEAQ (reference sequence). The CDR3 coding sequence is TGTGCCAGCAGCCAGAGCGGGGTACTAAGCTCCTACAATGAGCAGTTCTCC. Translation: CASSQSGVLSSYNEQFS.

This clonotype was detected only a few times. The V gene is TRBV11-1, the J gene TRBJ1-2; maybe TRBD1 (6 bases). Germline V lookup: CDR1 SGHAT, CDR2 FQDESV (reference sequence). Trimming cost V 5 bases and J 0 bases, with 10 bases left between them. The CDR3 loop spans 14 amino acids. CDR3 sequence (DNA): TGTGCCAGCAGCCCAAGGACAGCTAACTATGGCTACACCTTC. It encodes CASSPRTANYGYTF. Full variable domain (rest looked up from reference TRBV11-1 and TRBJ1-2): EAEVAQSPRYKITEKSQAVAFWCDPISGHATLYWYRQILGQGPELLVQFQDESVVDDSQLPKDRFSAERLKGVDSTLKIQPAELGDSAMYLCASSPRTANYGYTFGSGTRLTVV.

This clonotype was picked up many times. This rearrangement joins TRBV19 to TRBJ1-6; D not resolved. Germline assignment: CDR1 LNHDA and CDR2 SQIVND (reference sequence). The CDR3 totals 12 residues. Trimming stripped 3 bases from V and 7 bases from J, with 4 bases between. CDR3 in amino acids: CASSIKNSPLHF. Written as DNA, the CDR3 is TGTGCCAGTAGTATCAAGAATTCACCCCTCCACTTT.

There are many counts of this clonotype. CDR3 coding DNA: TGTGCCAGCAGCCACGGACGGGTCGACGAGCAGTACTTC. Protein: CASSHGRVDEQYF. The chain carries TRBV6-6 and TRBJ2-7; D is unclear. The CDR3 has 13 residues. In germline, CDR1 is MNHNY, CDR2 SVGAGI (reference sequence). V dropped 6 bases and J dropped 5 bases, with 14 bases sitting between them.

This chain links TRBV6-6 with TRBJ2-5, with a weak D call TRBD1 (6 bases). V lost 5 bases and J 5 bases, leaving 15 bases between the germline ends. The CDR3 contains 14 residues. Germline V gene lookup returns CDR1 MNHNY and CDR2 SVGAGI (reference sequence). CDR3 bases: TGTGCCAGCAGTGAGAGAGGGACATTCGAGACCCAGTACTTC. This codes for CASSERGTFETQYF.

This clonotype was seen at least ten times. The chain couples TRBV7-9 to TRBJ1-1; TRBD1 matches at 7 bases. V lost 1 base and J lost 8; bases outside the gene matches: 7. This CDR3 has 14 amino acids. CDR1 is SEHNR and CDR2 is FQNEAQ in the germline V gene (reference sequence). CDR3 loop: CASSLGRGNAEAFF. The CDR3 DNA reads as TGTGCCAGCAGCTTAGGCAGGGGGAACGCAGAAGCTTTCTTT.

The chain has TRBV6-5 and TRBJ2-5; 10 bases are shared with TRBD2. The junction had 13 bases not matched to a gene; V was cut back by 4 bases and J by 5 bases. The CDR3 contains 17 residues. CDR1 and CDR2 from the germline V gene are MNHEY and SVGAGI. CDR3 region: CASSWDGTSAGRETQYF. The CDR3 DNA is TGTGCCAGCAGTTGGGACGGGACTAGCGCTGGGCGGGAGACCCAGTACTTC.

This clonotype was picked up many times. This rearrangement joins TRBV12-3 or TRBV12-4 to TRBJ1-1, with 9 bases matching TRBD1. The CDR3 loop spans 14 amino acids. The J segment lost 7 bases and the V segment lost 1 base, leaving 4 bases of the junction unmatched. The CDR3 DNA follows: TGTGCCAGCAGTTTAGACAGGGGGCGGATTGAAGCTTTCTTT. Amino acids: CASSLDRGRIEAFF.